These T cell receptor beta chains were read from a single sample in a study of graft-versus-host responses after intestinal transplantation. Sequencing used immunoSEQ multiplex PCR; TCRdb keeps in-frame clones, though not all of them. The sample comprises approximately 89,000 clones, approximately 90% of which are singletons, and roughly 15% rests with the top ten. Here the sequenced sample was PBMCs, taken around 68 weeks after intestinal transplant. The receptors come from a human patient who received an intestinal transplant, so some T cells may come from the graft donor. CDR3s include the opening cysteine and the closing phenylalanine or tryptophan. Size values are once, few and many counts, or a class for expanded clones, and some rows have none.

V gene	clone size	J gene	CDR3 protein
TRBV29-1	.	TRBJ1-2	CSVPTPGSHGYTF
TRBV6-5	few	TRBJ1-1	CASRLQRNTEAFF
TRBV7-6	.	TRBJ2-7	CASSLAGKGSYEQYF
TRBV7-9	.	TRBJ2-3	CASSLVMGSSTDTQYF
TRBV5-1	.	TRBJ2-3	CASSRTGGADTQYF
TRBV4-1	.	TRBJ1-5	CASSPEGASNQPQHF
TRBV18	once	TRBJ1-2	CASSPRDGLYGYTF
TRBV6-5	.	TRBJ1-1	CASSPWGGNTEAFF
TRBV15	.	TRBJ1-5	CATSRDRRERSNQPQHF
TRBV5-3	once	TRBJ2-3	CAGKRGASGGLGDTQYF
TRBV5-1	.	TRBJ2-5	CASSLDHQETQYF
TRBV4-1	.	TRBJ1-6	CASSRAPGGNYSPLHF
TRBV5-1	.	TRBJ2-5	CASSLTGGQETQYF
TRBV29-1	.	TRBJ2-5	CSVYQGLETQYF
TRBV7-2	once	TRBJ1-2	CASDIDTGDSFYGYTF
TRBV11-2	.	TRBJ2-7	CASSLVPGTTYEQYF
TRBV27	.	TRBJ2-7	CASSLKEGYEQYF
TRBV19	.	TRBJ2-7	CASSIDRGPYEQYF
TRBV6-5	.	TRBJ2-2	CASSYNRATGELFF
TRBV5-1	.	.	CASSHFGGSYEQYF
TRBV6-1	few	TRBJ1-2	CASSEAPGTVYGYTF
TRBV5-1	.	TRBJ1-1	CASSPLTGLNTEAFF
TRBV11-2	.	TRBJ1-2	CASSLDYAGAGYGYTF
TRBV6-1	.	TRBJ2-7	CASSGMGASYEQYF
TRBV11-3	.	TRBJ2-3	CASSPGGGASNTQYF
TRBV6-1	.	TRBJ2-7	CASSNPTGAYEQYF
TRBV7-2	once	TRBJ1-5	CASSLRRGGNSNQPQHF
TRBV7-9	.	TRBJ1-5	CASSLGDGAYQPQHF
TRBV5-1	.	TRBJ2-3	CASRTSGEPWDTQYF
TRBV18	.	TRBJ2-5	CASSPGGQETQYF
TRBV11-2	.	TRBJ2-7	CASSAGGGSGYEQYF
TRBV9	.	TRBJ2-6	CASSVGRGGSGANVLTF
TRBV5-6	.	TRBJ2-1	CASSFLRLAGAYNEQFF
TRBV6-5	.	TRBJ2-1	CASSSRTNNEQFF
TRBV4-1	.	TRBJ1-1	CASSQGTGFNTEAFF
TRBV27	.	TRBJ2-7	CASGYEQYF
TRBV6-5	.	TRBJ2-3	CASSPGLVADTQYF
TRBV9	.	TRBJ1-2	CASESSYGYTF
TRBV11-2	.	TRBJ2-3	CASSLGGARADTQYF
TRBV7-9	.	TRBJ2-1	CASTPLPGFDEQFF
TRBV19	.	TRBJ2-2	CASTGTAHTGELFF